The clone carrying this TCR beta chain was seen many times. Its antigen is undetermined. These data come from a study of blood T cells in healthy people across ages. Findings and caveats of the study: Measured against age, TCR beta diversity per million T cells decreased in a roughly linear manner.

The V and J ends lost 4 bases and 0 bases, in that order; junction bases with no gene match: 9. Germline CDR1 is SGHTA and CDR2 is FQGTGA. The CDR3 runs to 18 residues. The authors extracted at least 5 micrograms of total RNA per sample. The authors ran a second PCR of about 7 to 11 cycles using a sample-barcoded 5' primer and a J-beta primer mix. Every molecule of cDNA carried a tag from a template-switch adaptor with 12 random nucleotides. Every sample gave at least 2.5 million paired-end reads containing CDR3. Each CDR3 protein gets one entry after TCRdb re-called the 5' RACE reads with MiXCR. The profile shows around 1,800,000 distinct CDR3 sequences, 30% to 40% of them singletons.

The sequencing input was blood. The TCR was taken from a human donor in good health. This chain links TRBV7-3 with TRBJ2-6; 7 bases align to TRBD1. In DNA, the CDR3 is TGTGCCAGCAGCTCTACCCCGACAGGGCCCTCTGGGGCCAACGTCCTGACTTTC. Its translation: CASSSTPTGPSGANVLTF.